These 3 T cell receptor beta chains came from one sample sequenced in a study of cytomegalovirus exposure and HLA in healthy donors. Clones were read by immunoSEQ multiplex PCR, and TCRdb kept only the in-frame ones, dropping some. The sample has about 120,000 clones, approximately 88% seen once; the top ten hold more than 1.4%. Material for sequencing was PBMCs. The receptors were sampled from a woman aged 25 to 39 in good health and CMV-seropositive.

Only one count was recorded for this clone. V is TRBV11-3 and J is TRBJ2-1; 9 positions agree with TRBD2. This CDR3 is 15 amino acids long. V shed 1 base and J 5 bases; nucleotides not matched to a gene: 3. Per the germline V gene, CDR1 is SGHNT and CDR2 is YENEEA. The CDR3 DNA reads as TGTGCCAGCAGCTTAGTAGCGGGGGACAACAATGAGCAGTTCTTC. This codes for CASSLVAGDNNEQFF.

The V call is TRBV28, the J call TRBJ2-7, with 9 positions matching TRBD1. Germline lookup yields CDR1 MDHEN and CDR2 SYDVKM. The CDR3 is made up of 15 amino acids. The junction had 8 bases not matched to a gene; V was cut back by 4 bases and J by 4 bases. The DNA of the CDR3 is TGTGCCAGCAGTTACCGGGACAGGGTAATGTACGAGCAGTACTTC. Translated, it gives CASSYRDRVMYEQYF.

For the CDR3, the DNA is TGTGCCAGCAGCCTCCCACAGGAGGGCACTGAAGCTTTCTTT. This sequence encodes CASSLPQEGTEAFF. V is TRBV28 and J is TRBJ1-1; TRBD1 is a possible D gene (5 bases). CDR1 and CDR2 from the germline V gene are MDHEN and SYDVKM. The CDR3 consists of 14 residues. Trimming cost V 6 bases and J 4 bases, with 15 bases left between them.